This T cell receptor beta chain is from a study of blood T cells in healthy people across ages. CDR1 LGHNA and CDR2 YSLEER come from the germline V gene. This CDR3 region has 16 residues. Trimming shortened V by 0 bases and J by 0 bases, and 11 bases separated the two germline ends. Total RNA, at least 5.5 micrograms per sample, came from PBMCs. A J-beta primer mix and a sample-barcoded 5' primer were used in a second PCR of roughly 6 to 11 cycles. Each cDNA was tagged by a template-switch adaptor containing 12 random nucleotides. A minimum of 2.5 million CDR3-containing paired-end reads was obtained for each sample. Using its own MiXCR run on the 5' RACE reads, TCRdb lists one record per CDR3 protein. The sample holds roughly 1,300,000 distinct CDR3 sequences, 59% seen once.

Sequenced: blood. The gene calls are TRBV4-3 and TRBJ1-2; no clear D. The receptor's source is a man younger than 30 in good health. The CDR3: CASSQDRDHPNYGYTF. Written as DNA, the CDR3 is TGCGCCAGCAGCCAAGATAGGGATCACCCTAACTATGGCTACACCTTC.